The 10 T cell receptor beta chains below all came from one sample that was sequenced in a study of cytomegalovirus exposure and HLA in healthy donors. Here immunoSEQ multiplex PCR was the method, and the copy in TCRdb shows in-frame clones only, minus some. The sample carries 80,000 or so clones, over 85% recorded once. Sequenced material: PBMCs. These receptor sequences come from a woman aged 18-29 years in good health and CMV-seronegative.

The chain uses TRBV5-4 and TRBJ1-1; possible D gene TRBD1, 6 bases. V was trimmed by 4 bases and J by 5 bases, leaving 9 bases between them. Germline V gives CDR1 SGHNT, CDR2 YYREEE (reference sequence). The CDR3 is 12 amino acids. The CDR3 nucleotides read TGTGCCAGCAGCCAAACAGGGACTGAAGCTTTCTTT. It specifies CASSQTGTEAFF.

V usage is TRBV6-6 and J usage is TRBJ2-2, with 10 bases matching TRBD2. Germline loops: CDR1 MNHNY, CDR2 SVGAGI (reference sequence). There are 14 residues in the CDR3. The trim removed 4 bases at V and 9 bases at J, leaving 5 bases unmatched. CDR3 DNA sequence: TGTGCCAGCAGTTTCCTAGCGGGGGAAAGGGAGCTGTTTTTT. Its protein product is CASSFLAGERELFF.

V is TRBV6-5 and J is TRBJ2-1; 12 bases line up with TRBD2. CDR1 MNHEY and CDR2 SVGAGI come from the germline V gene. V shed 4 bases and J 7 bases; nucleotides not matched to a gene: 5. The CDR3 is made up of 15 amino acids. The DNA for the CDR3 is TGTGCCAGCAGTTCCCTAGCGGGAGGGTGGAATGAGCAGTTCTTC. This translates into CASSSLAGGWNEQFF.

The genes are TRBV14 and TRBJ1-1; no firm D call. The CDR3 is 16 residues long. The germline V gene has CDR1 SGHDN and CDR2 FVKESK. V gave up 4 bases and J gave up 0 bases, with 15 bases separating them. The CDR3 DNA is TGTGCCAGCAGCCCAACCTTTGGCAGGATGAACACTGAAGCTTTCTTT. Amino acids: CASSPTFGRMNTEAFF.

The chain links TRBV6-5 to TRBJ1-3; D is unclear. The length of the CDR3 is 13 residues. Germline values: CDR1 MNHEY, CDR2 SVGAGI. V gave up 10 bases and J gave up 5 bases, with 15 bases separating them. DNA of the CDR3: TGTGCCATCAGCTTGACACGAAGAAACACCATATATTTT. Its protein product is CAISLTRRNTIYF.

The chain has TRBV13 and TRBJ2-7; tentatively, D is TRBD1 (6 bases). The germline V gene encodes CDR1 PRHDT and CDR2 FYEKMQ (reference sequence). V was cut by 0 bases and J by 4 bases, with 13 bases left in between. The CDR3 has 15 amino acids. CDR3 amino acids: CASSLGNAGEYEQYF. The DNA for the CDR3 is TGTGCCAGCAGCTTAGGCAACGCAGGGGAGTACGAGCAGTACTTC.

This clone was counted a single time. V and J are TRBV27 and TRBJ2-7, with TRBD2 matching over 10 bases. V shed 4 bases and J 7 bases; nucleotides not matched to a gene: 19. The CDR3 length is 18 residues. Germline V CDR1 and CDR2: MNHEY, SMNVEV (reference sequence). CDR3 coding DNA: TGTGCCAGCAGTTCAACGGGTTGGGGGACTAGCGCTTGGGGAGAGCAGTACTTC. This gives the protein CASSSTGWGTSAWGEQYF.

The V and J genes are TRBV18 and TRBJ2-7, with D perhaps TRBD1 (6 bases). The ends were cut back, 2 bases at V and 6 bases at J, with 11 bases in the middle. The CDR3 loop spans 13 amino acids. The germline CDR1 and CDR2 sequences are KGHSH and LQKENI. CDR3 protein: CASSPTRDIEQYF. CDR3 DNA sequence: TGTGCCAGCTCACCAACCAGGGACATCGAGCAGTACTTC.

The rearrangement links TRBV5-1 to TRBJ2-2, with D perhaps TRBD1 (6 bases). Trimming took 4 bases from V and 2 from J, leaving 15 bases between them. Looked up from germline, CDR1 is SGHRS and CDR2 is YFSETQ. The CDR3 has 16 residues. The CDR3 region has the DNA TGCGCCAGCAGCCTGCAGGGGAGCCGAAACACCGGGGAGCTGTTTTTT. This sequence encodes CASSLQGSRNTGELFF. The full variable domain, completed using reference TRBV5-1 and TRBJ2-2, is KAGVTQTPRYLIKTRGQQVTLSCSPISGHRSVSWYQQTPGQGLQFLFEYFSETQRNKGNFPGRFSGRQFSNSRSEMNVSTLELGDSALYLCASSLQGSRNTGELFFGEGSRLTVL.

The V and J genes are TRBV11-2 and TRBJ2-7; 11 bases are a match to TRBD1. The CDR3 spans 15 residues. Trimming cost V 3 bases and J 1 base; bases outside gene matches: 2. Germline CDR1 and CDR2: SGHAT and FQNNGV. The CDR3 DNA is TGTGCCAGCAGCTTCGGGGACAGGGGGTCCTACGAGCAGTACTTC. This encodes CASSFGDRGSYEQYF. The whole variable domain, filled in from reference TRBV11-2 and TRBJ2-7, reads EAGVAQSPRYKIIEKRQSVAFWCNPISGHATLYWYQQILGQGPKLLIQFQNNGVVDDSQLPKDRFSAERLKGVDSTLKIQPAKLEDSAVYLCASSFGDRGSYEQYFGPGTRLTVT.